These 2 T cell receptor beta chains came from one sample sequenced in a study of blood T cell repertoires in COVID-19. TCRdb's table, derived via immunoSEQ multiplex PCR, lists solely in-frame clones and lacks some. The sample holds around 91,000 clones, 70% to 90% seen once. Sequencing used peripheral blood. These receptors were taken from a human donor in a cohort sampled during active COVID-19.

V usage is TRBV9 and J usage is TRBJ2-7; 15 bases agree with TRBD2. The trim removed 4 bases at V and 7 bases at J, leaving 6 bases unmatched. CDR1 is SGDLS and CDR2 is YYNGEE in the germline V gene. This CDR3 spans 15 amino acids. The chain's CDR3 is CASSPSGTSGREQYF. DNA for the CDR3: TGTGCCAGCAGCCCATCCGGGACTAGCGGGAGGGAGCAGTACTTC.

J is TRBJ1-2 and V is TRBV21-1; TRBD1 is taken as the D call from the table, unchecked against the DNA. TRBV21-1 has pseudogene status. This CDR3 contains 16 residues. CDR3 in DNA: TGTGCCAGCAGCAAAGAAACACAGGGGGCCTTGCAGGGCTACACCTTC. This translates into CASSKETQGALQGYTF.